This TCR beta chain was profiled in a study of identifying expanded T cells in peripheral blood. Overall study results and limits: About 1.2 clones differed between technical replicates, versus about 15 and 19 over time. Two-week clone count variance significantly increased as total template count grew.

Clones were read by immunoSEQ multiplex PCR, and TCRdb kept only the in-frame ones, dropping some. This sample has 70,000 to 95,000 clones; about 88% occur once, and the top ten carry roughly 3.9%. The ends were cut back, 0 bases at V and 0 bases at J, with 10 bases in the middle. Germline V CDR1 and CDR2: SGHTS, YDEGEE. CDR3 size: 16 residues. Collection occurred without any documented infections or immune events in donors. For this clone: Its antigen is undetermined.

The source material was blood. This chain links TRBV5-8 with TRBJ2-1; tentatively, D is TRBD1 (6 bases). The source is a person aged 18 to 75 in good health. CDR3: CASSLETGPSYNEQFF. The CDR3 DNA reads as TGTGCCAGCAGCTTGGAAACAGGGCCCTCCTACAATGAGCAGTTCTTC.